What follows are 18 T cell receptor beta chains derived from one specimen sequenced in a study of T cells after posttransplantation cyclophosphamide. Profiling relied on immunoSEQ multiplex PCR, and the TCRdb table lists in-frame clones only, not all of them. The table lists 20,000 to 25,000 clones, no singletons, with roughly 7% in the top ten. Sequencing input: PBMCs. These receptors originate from a woman aged 60-75 years in good health, CMV-negative, and a related stem cell transplant donor.

This clone was recorded many times. The CDR3: CASSWTVNQPQHF. The CDR3 bases are TGTGCCAGCAGTTGGACAGTTAATCAGCCCCAGCATTTT. This chain connects TRBV5-8 to TRBJ1-5, with D possibly being TRBD1 (6 bases). With 5 bases removed from V and 4 bases from J, the gap between germline ends came to 10 bases. The V gene's germline CDR1 is SGHTS and CDR2 YDEGEE. The CDR3 is made up of 13 amino acids.

In this sample, this clone turned up many times. The V gene is TRBV9, the J gene TRBJ1-4; TRBD1 is a possible D gene (5 bases). Germline-derived CDR1 and CDR2 are SGDLS and YYNGEE. The V end lost 4 bases, the J end lost 6 bases, and 13 bases lay between the germline ends. This CDR3 is built from 14 residues. CDR3 amino acids: CASSPRGGHEKLFF. Here the CDR3 DNA reads TGTGCCAGCAGCCCCCGGGGGGGACATGAAAAACTGTTTTTT.

This clone was seen at least ten times. The chain employs TRBV11-3 and TRBJ2-3; 8 bases line up with TRBD1. V lost 5 bases, J lost 6 bases, and 13 bases stayed unmatched. The germline V gene has CDR1 SGHNT and CDR2 YENEEA. This CDR3 contains 16 residues. In nucleotides, the CDR3 is TGTGCCAGCAGCCCAGGCGGACAGGGAGTCTCCGATACGCAGTATTTT. It yields the protein CASSPGGQGVSDTQYF.

There are many counts of this clone. The chain carries TRBV6-6 and TRBJ2-3, with 7 bases lining up with TRBD1. The length of the CDR3 is 14 residues. V shed 5 bases, J shed 3 bases, and the junction held 5 bases outside the gene matches. The germline V gene has CDR1 MNHNY and CDR2 SVGAGI (reference sequence). DNA of the CDR3: TGTGCCAGCAGTCGCTCGACAGGGACAGATACGCAGTATTTT. It yields the protein CASSRSTGTDTQYF.

This clone came up many times. The chain combines TRBV19 with TRBJ1-1; tentatively, D is TRBD1 (6 bases). The V end lost 5 bases, the J end lost 4 bases, and 11 bases lay between the germline ends. Looked up from germline, CDR1 is LNHDA and CDR2 is SQIVND (reference sequence). This CDR3 has 13 residues. The CDR3 DNA reads TGTGCCAGTAGTGATACCAGGGGCACTGAAGCTTTCTTT. It is translated as CASSDTRGTEAFF.

The chain joins TRBV11-2 to TRBJ1-1; D perhaps matches TRBD1 (6 bases). Germline assignment: CDR1 SGHAT and CDR2 FQNNGV. The CDR3 consists of 15 residues. Trimming removed 5 bases at V and 1 base at J, with 14 bases between. The CDR3 region is CASSLPFRGNTEAFF. The CDR3 DNA reads TGTGCCAGCAGCCTCCCTTTCAGGGGGAACACTGAAGCTTTCTTT.

This clone has a count of ten or more. This chain uses TRBV29-1 with TRBJ2-3; 9 nucleotides match TRBD1. The trim removed 3 bases at V and 3 bases at J, leaving 4 bases unmatched. From germline, CDR1 is SQVTM and CDR2 ANQGSEA. The CDR3 has 14 residues. CDR3 bases: TGCAGCGTTGACTCGGGACAGGGAACAGATACGCAGTATTTT. This sequence encodes CSVDSGQGTDTQYF.

This clone showed up many times. The chain links TRBV19 to TRBJ1-1, with 7 bases identical to TRBD1. CDR1 and CDR2 from the germline V gene are LNHDA and SQIVND (reference sequence). The V gene end was trimmed by 6 bases and the J gene end by 4 bases; junction bases not matched to a gene: 5. The CDR3 is 13 amino acids. CDR3 residues: CASSATGTTEAFF. In nucleotides, the CDR3 is TGTGCCAGTAGCGCGACAGGGACCACTGAAGCTTTCTTT.

This clone appeared many times. The J gene is TRBJ1-2, the V gene TRBV10-3, with unresolved D. CDR3 length: 13 residues. Deletions cut 4 bases from V and 6 bases from J, with 12 bases between. Germline V gives CDR1 ENHRY, CDR2 SYGVKD. CDR3 sequence reads: CAISAGNRHGYTF. CDR3 in DNA: TGTGCCATCAGTGCCGGGAACCGGCATGGCTACACCTTC.

At least ten counts were recorded for this clone. This rearrangement joins TRBV6-1 to TRBJ1-2; no clear D. The CDR3 has 10 residues. The ends were cut back, 8 bases at V and 8 bases at J, with 9 bases in the middle. CDR1 is MNHNS and CDR2 is SASEGT in the germline V gene. This CDR3 is CASRTSGYTF. As DNA, the CDR3 is TGTGCCAGCCGTACTTCGGGCTACACCTTC.

This clone has only a few counts. The junction shows a germline mismatch at one end, possibly a read error. This chain uses TRBV7-2 with TRBJ2-7; tentative D call: TRBD2 (5 bases). The CDR3 length is 17 residues. From germline, CDR1 is SGHTA and CDR2 FQGNSA. CDR3 sequence reads: CASGLVPGSSGSYEQYF. The CDR3, as DNA: TGTGCCAGCGGCTTAGTTCCGGGGTCATCTGGGTCCTACGAGCAGTACTTC.

This clone showed up just a few times. This chain links TRBV21-1 with TRBJ1-6; the table gives TRBD1 as D, unverified against the DNA. TRBV21-1 is noted as a pseudogene. The CDR3 length is 20 residues. CDR3: CASSDRTGTGKRSYNSPLHF. The CDR3 DNA sequence: TGTGCCAGCAGCGATCGGACCGGGACAGGGAAACGCTCCTATAATTCACCCCTCCACTTT.

This clone was detected many times. The chain uses TRBV5-1 and TRBJ2-3, with a weak D call TRBD1 (6 bases). The CDR3 loop spans 13 amino acids. Trimming took off 4 bases at V and 1 base at J, with 7 bases between the two ends. CDR1 SGHRS and CDR2 YFSETQ come from the germline V gene. CDR3 DNA: TGCGCCAGCAGCCGACAGGGCACAGATACGCAGTATTTT. Protein sequence: CASSRQGTDTQYF.

This clone was observed many times. The chain links TRBV5-5 to TRBJ1-6, with TRBD1 identical over 9 bases. The CDR3 totals 17 residues. V was pared by 5 bases and J by 7 bases, with 13 bases of the junction left unmatched. Germline lookup yields CDR1 SGHKS and CDR2 YYEKEE (reference sequence). The CDR3 DNA sequence: TGTGCCAGCAGAGTCCGGGACAGGGACCAGGGGAATTCACCCCTCCACTTT. Protein: CASRVRDRDQGNSPLHF.

This clone was counted at least ten times. The chain uses TRBV7-6 and TRBJ2-2; 11 positions match TRBD1. After removal of 3 bases from V and 0 bases from J, the junction contained 0 bases not matched to a gene. Germline V gives CDR1 SGHVS, CDR2 FNYEAQ. This CDR3 is 16 amino acids long. In DNA, the CDR3 is TGTGCCAGCAGCTTGGGACAGGGGGCGAACACCGGGGAGCTGTTTTTT. Protein: CASSLGQGANTGELFF.

Ten or more counts support this clone. V and J are TRBV7-3 and TRBJ2-1; possible D gene TRBD1, 6 bases. This CDR3 has 17 residues. V was clipped by 1 base and J by 6 bases, with 19 bases between them. Looked up from germline, CDR1 is SGHTA and CDR2 is FQGTGA. For the CDR3, the DNA is TGTGCCAGCAGCTTAAATGCGAGGGGGAACAGGCCCAATGAGCAGTTCTTC. It codes for CASSLNARGNRPNEQFF.

This clone was seen many times. The chain joins TRBV29-1 to TRBJ1-2; TRBD1 is a possible D gene (5 bases). Deletions cut 7 bases from V and 8 bases from J, with 17 bases between. The CDR3 sequence is 12 residues long. Germline V gives CDR1 SQVTM, CDR2 ANQGSEA. The CDR3 sequence: CSGLSLEGGYTF. In nucleotides, the CDR3 is TGCAGCGGGCTCTCCTTGGAGGGGGGCTACACCTTC.

This clone was counted at least ten times. This chain links TRBV7-3 with TRBJ1-1, with D possibly TRBD1 on 6 matching bases. This CDR3 contains 15 residues. Germline CDR1 is SGHTA and CDR2 is FQGTGA. V dropped 2 bases and J dropped 0 bases, with 10 bases sitting between them. CDR3 region: CASSLHREMNTEAFF. The DNA of the CDR3 is TGTGCCAGCAGCTTACACAGGGAAATGAACACTGAAGCTTTCTTT.